The 32 T cell receptor beta chains presented below share a single source sample, sequenced in a study of shared clonotypes between healthy human individuals. As defined, naive CD8 cells were CD45RO-negative and positively selected for CCR7, with terminally differentiated effector memory CD45RA+ cells excluded. Profiled with immunoSEQ multiplex PCR; TCRdb holds only in-frame clones, not every one. Among nearly 2 million clones listed, about 95% were seen once. Sequenced sample: naive CD8+ T cells sorted from blood. The receptor source for this set is a man aged 18 to 29 in good health.

Of note for this clone: Other DNA sequences of this sample code for an identical CDR3. The CDR3 region is CASSEGQYSNQPQHF. The CDR3 bases are TGTGCCAGCAGTGAAGGACAGTATAGCAATCAGCCCCAGCATTTT. V is TRBV2 and J is TRBJ1-5; possible D gene TRBD1, 5 bases. The CDR3 length is 15 residues. CDR1 and CDR2 (germline): SNHLY, FYNNEI. With 1 base removed from V and 0 bases from J, the gap between germline ends came to 7 bases. Supplemented by reference TRBV2 and TRBJ1-5, the full variable domain reads EPEVTQTPSHQVTQMGQEVILRCVPISNHLYFYWYRQILGQKVEFLVSFYNNEISEKSEIFDDQFSVERPDGSNFTLKIRSTKLEDSAMYFCASSEGQYSNQPQHFGDGTRLSIL.

V is TRBV7-6 and J is TRBJ1-1; D unresolved. Germline V gene lookup returns CDR1 SGHVS and CDR2 FNYEAQ. The ends were cut back, 3 bases at V and 3 bases at J, with 14 bases in the middle. The CDR3 length is 15 residues. This chain's CDR3 is CASSLSAGGYTEAFF. DNA for the CDR3: TGTGCCAGCAGCTTGTCCGCCGGAGGGTACACTGAAGCTTTCTTT. Full variable domain (remainder filled in from reference TRBV7-6 and TRBJ1-1): GAGVSQSPRYKVTKRGQDVALRCDPISGHVSLYWYRQALGQGPEFLTYFNYEAQQDKSGLPNDRFSAERPEGSISTLTIQRTEQRDSAMYRCASSLSAGGYTEAFFGQGTRLTVV.

This rearrangement joins TRBV6-5 to TRBJ1-1; D may be TRBD1 (5 bases). Trimming cost V 1 base and J 8 bases, with 8 bases left between them. Germline-derived CDR1 and CDR2 are MNHEY and SVGAGI. The CDR3 runs 12 residues. The CDR3 nucleotides are TGTGCCAGCAGTTACTTGCGGGGGGAAGCTTTCTTT. Amino acid sequence: CASSYLRGEAFF.

The rearrangement joins TRBV10-1 to TRBJ1-6; D is ambiguous. With 6 bases removed from V and 9 bases from J, the gap between germline ends came to 6 bases. This CDR3 has 11 amino acids. Looked up from germline, CDR1 is WNHNN and CDR2 is SYGVQD (reference sequence). The CDR3: CASRGISPLHF. The CDR3 DNA is TGCGCCAGCAGGGGGATTTCACCCCTCCACTTT.

The chain links TRBV14 to TRBJ1-5; D possibly corresponds to TRBD1 (6 bases). Germline CDR1 is SGHDN and CDR2 is FVKESK. The CDR3 is 14 residues long. The V and J ends lost 2 bases and 8 bases respectively, with 13 bases between them. The CDR3 loop reads CASSQNDRFEPQHF. The CDR3 DNA reads as TGTGCCAGCAGCCAAAACGACAGGTTCGAGCCCCAGCATTTT.

V and J are TRBV11-2 and TRBJ2-5; 15 bases line up with TRBD2. CDR3 length: 17 amino acids. Germline CDR1 reads SGHAT; CDR2 reads FQNNGV. V shed 4 bases and J 5 bases; nucleotides not matched to a gene: 8. The chain's CDR3 is CASSSRTSGGAWETQYF. The CDR3 region has the DNA TGTGCCAGCAGCTCCCGGACTAGCGGGGGGGCCTGGGAGACCCAGTACTTC.

Details on this clone: In the same sample, other DNA sequences code for this CDR3. CDR3 DNA sequence: TGCAGCGTCGTATACAATGAGCAGTTCTTC. Its protein product is CSVVYNEQFF. The rearrangement uses TRBV29-1 and TRBJ2-1; D gene uncertain. The CDR3 is 10 amino acids. Deletions cut 6 bases from V and 4 bases from J, with 4 bases between. Germline loops: CDR1 SQVTM, CDR2 ANQGSEA.

The V and J genes are TRBV27 and TRBJ2-2; possible D gene TRBD1, 6 bases. There are 14 residues in the CDR3. Germline-derived CDR1 and CDR2 are MNHEY and SMNVEV (reference sequence). Trimming stripped 5 bases from V and 6 bases from J, with 13 bases between. The CDR3 protein is CASSVWGQAGELFF. CDR3 DNA: TGTGCCAGCAGTGTGTGGGGGCAGGCCGGGGAGCTGTTTTTT.

V usage is TRBV27 and J usage is TRBJ2-7, with 10 bases that match TRBD2. V shed 8 bases, J shed 0 bases, and the junction held 7 bases outside the gene matches. Germline CDR1 reads MNHEY; CDR2 reads SMNVEV (reference sequence). This CDR3 comprises 15 residues. The CDR3 loop is CASGLLAGISYEQYF. In DNA, the CDR3 is TGTGCCAGCGGATTACTAGCGGGGATCTCCTACGAGCAGTACTTC.

The chain recombines TRBV5-1 with TRBJ2-7; 7 bases match TRBD2. The V gene end was trimmed by 5 bases and the J gene end by 0 bases; junction bases not matched to a gene: 5. The CDR3 contains 14 residues. The germline gives CDR1 SGHRS, CDR2 YFSETQ. CDR3 coding DNA: TGCGCCAGCAGTTTCGGGGGGTTCTCCTACGAGCAGTACTTC. This gives the protein CASSFGGFSYEQYF.

The genes are TRBV19 and TRBJ1-1, with D unresolved. The germline V gene encodes CDR1 LNHDA and CDR2 SQIVND (reference sequence). V lost 4 bases and J lost 5, with 17 bases in between. The CDR3 length is 15 residues. The CDR3 sequence is CASSTRLGILTEAFF. CDR3 bases: TGTGCCAGTAGTACCCGTTTGGGGATTTTGACTGAAGCTTTCTTT.

The chain combines TRBV2 with TRBJ2-5, with TRBD2 identical over 8 bases. V shed 5 bases and J 5 bases; nucleotides not matched to a gene: 10. Germline CDR1 reads SNHLY; CDR2 reads FYNNEI. The CDR3 contains 15 residues. DNA of the CDR3: TGTGCCAGCAGTCGGACTAGCCGAAGGGGCGAGACCCAGTACTTC. This codes for CASSRTSRRGETQYF.

The rearrangement links TRBV7-9 to TRBJ1-2; D is ambiguous. Germline V gene lookup returns CDR1 SEHNR and CDR2 FQNEAQ (reference sequence). This CDR3 is 15 amino acids long. Trimming took off 1 base at V and 6 bases at J, with 15 bases between the two ends. The CDR3 DNA reads as TGTGCCAGCAGCTTAGGAAGGATGGAGGCTGATGGCTACACCTTC. It yields the protein CASSLGRMEADGYTF.

The gene calls are TRBV21-1 and TRBJ1-4; no DNA check was done on the table's D call, TRBD1. TRBV21-1 is a listed pseudogene. This CDR3 is built from 15 residues. CDR3 in DNA: TGTGCCAGCAGCAAAGAGGGACAGGAGAATGAAAAACTGTTTTTT. Encoded protein: CASSKEGQENEKLFF.

The V call is TRBV7-2, the J call TRBJ2-7, with D hard to call. CDR1 is SGHTA, CDR2 FQGNSA, per germline. This CDR3 spans 13 amino acids. Trimming removed 5 bases at V and 3 bases at J, with 11 bases between. This CDR3 is CASSPALLYEQYF. The CDR3 DNA follows: TGTGCCAGCAGCCCCGCTTTGCTCTACGAGCAGTACTTC.

In nucleotides, the CDR3 is TGTGCCAGCAAATACGGTGAAGCTTTCTTT. The encoded protein is CASKYGEAFF. This chain uses TRBV6-1 with TRBJ1-1; D gene uncertain. Germline-derived CDR1 and CDR2 are MNHNS and SASEGT. This CDR3 spans 10 amino acids. The V gene lost 7 bases and the J gene lost 7 bases, with 7 bases spanning the gap.

The chain carries TRBV4-1 and TRBJ2-1; D might be TRBD1 or TRBD2, each matching 7 bases. The CDR3 spans 17 residues. Trimming removed 0 bases at V and 2 bases at J, with 14 bases between. Germline V gene data show CDR1 as MGHRA and CDR2 as YSYEKL. The CDR3 coding sequence is TGCGCCAGCAGCCAAGAGCCCAGGGGGGGAACCTACAATGAGCAGTTCTTC. This translates into CASSQEPRGGTYNEQFF.

J is TRBJ2-1 and V is TRBV9; possibly TRBD2 for D (6 bases). The CDR3 length is 13 residues. Trimming stripped 7 bases from V and 0 bases from J, with 8 bases between. Germline values: CDR1 SGDLS, CDR2 YYNGEE. CDR3 DNA sequence: TGTGCCAGCGCGGGGAGCTCCTACAATGAGCAGTTCTTC. This translates into CASAGSSYNEQFF.

The chain has TRBV30 and TRBJ2-3; 11 nucleotides match TRBD2. Trimming took 3 bases from V and 5 from J; bases not matched to a gene: 10. The germline V gene has CDR1 GTSNPN and CDR2 SVGIG (reference sequence). CDR3 length: 16 residues. The CDR3 coding sequence is TGTGCCTGGAGGTCAGGACCCGGGACTAGCGGAGATACGCAGTATTTT. Protein sequence: CAWRSGPGTSGDTQYF.

This chain uses TRBV7-9 with TRBJ2-7, with D tentatively TRBD1 (5 bases). Germline CDR1 and CDR2: SEHNR and FQNEAQ (reference sequence). The CDR3 covers 13 residues. Trimming took 5 bases from V and 3 from J, leaving 11 bases between them. CDR3 in amino acids: CASSLPGIYEQYF. The DNA for the CDR3 is TGTGCCAGCAGCCTGCCAGGGATCTACGAGCAGTACTTC.

Points on this clone: At one boundary the junction diverges from the germline segment, which might be a read error. The V call is TRBV29-1, the J call TRBJ1-1; D not resolved. The CDR3 runs 11 residues. Per germline, CDR1 SQVTM and CDR2 ANQGSEA. The CDR3 sequence: CSVEAGIEAFF. CDR3 DNA: TGCAGCGTAGAAGCAGGAATTGAAGCTTTCTTT. The entire variable domain, with the rest obtained from reference TRBV29-1 and TRBJ1-1, is as follows: SAVISQKPSRDICQRGTSLTIQCQVDSQVTMMFWYRQQPGQSLTLIATANQGSEATYESGFVIDKFPISRPNLTFSTLTVSNMSPEDSSIYLCSVEAGIEAFFGQGTRLTVV.

V usage is TRBV4-1 and J usage is TRBJ1-4; D remains unclear. Looked up from germline, CDR1 is MGHRA and CDR2 is YSYEKL. The CDR3 covers 15 residues. V shed 2 bases and J shed 7 bases, with 14 bases lying between them. CDR3: CASSQRVPDGEKLFF. Here the CDR3 DNA reads TGCGCCAGCAGCCAAAGGGTCCCCGACGGTGAAAAACTGTTTTTT.

The chain combines TRBV4-1 with TRBJ2-5, with 10 bases aligning to TRBD2. The germline CDR1 and CDR2 sequences are MGHRA and YSYEKL. The CDR3 loop spans 16 amino acids. With 4 bases clipped from V and 3 bases from J, the junction kept 8 bases outside the gene matches. In DNA, the CDR3 is TGCGCCAGCAGCCCCTCGAGAGCGGGGGGGAAAGAGACCCAGTACTTC. Protein: CASSPSRAGGKETQYF.

This rearrangement joins TRBV7-9 to TRBJ2-5; D not certain. Between the trimmed V and J ends, which lost 0 bases and 2 bases, there was a span of 10 bases. Germline CDR1 is SEHNR and CDR2 is FQNEAQ (reference sequence). The CDR3 length is 15 residues. As DNA, the CDR3 is TGTGCCAGCAGCTTAGCGCCTAACGGACAAGAGACCCAGTACTTC. As protein: CASSLAPNGQETQYF.

This clone has just a few counts. This chain joins TRBV5-1 and TRBJ1-2; a weak D match, TRBD1 (5 bases). CDR3 length equals 14 residues. The germline V and J ends were trimmed by 4 bases and 3 bases, with 13 bases remaining between them. Looked up from germline, CDR1 is SGHRS and CDR2 is YFSETQ. CDR3 nucleotides: TGCGCCAGCAGCCTGGGCGGGACCTACTATGGCTACACCTTC. Translated: CASSLGGTYYGYTF.

This clone was counted a single time. The chain employs TRBV7-9 and TRBJ2-1; D is undetermined. V was cut by 6 bases and J by 4 bases, with 19 bases left in between. The CDR3 has 16 residues. Germline values: CDR1 SEHNR, CDR2 FQNEAQ (reference sequence). The CDR3 bases are TGTGCCAGCAGTCTACTCCAGTCCAATCTATACAATGAGCAGTTCTTC. Translated, it gives CASSLLQSNLYNEQFF.

About this clone itself: The same CDR3 is also encoded by other DNA sequences in this sample. The chain uses TRBV7-9 and TRBJ2-7; perhaps TRBD2 as D (6 bases). The CDR3 sequence is 15 residues long. Trimming took 1 base from V and 0 from J, leaving 10 bases between them. Germline-derived CDR1 and CDR2 are SEHNR and FQNEAQ (reference sequence). CDR3 DNA sequence: TGTGCCAGCAGCTTAGTCACGGGAGACTCCTACGAGCAGTACTTC. Amino acid sequence: CASSLVTGDSYEQYF. Drawing the rest from reference TRBV7-9 and TRBJ2-7, the complete variable domain is DTGVSQNPRHKITKRGQNVTFRCDPISEHNRLYWYRQTLGQGPEFLTYFQNEAQLEKSRLLSDRFSAERPKGSFSTLEIQRTEQGDSAMYLCASSLVTGDSYEQYFGPGTRLTVT.

Written as DNA, the CDR3 is TGTGCCGGAGCCACGGACAGCCTCTCCTACGAGCAGTACTTC. It yields the protein CAGATDSLSYEQYF. This chain uses TRBV2 with TRBJ2-7; possibly TRBD1 for D (6 bases). The CDR3 runs 14 residues. Trimming pared 11 bases from V and 0 bases from J, leaving 17 bases between. Per germline, CDR1 SNHLY and CDR2 FYNNEI.

In nucleotides, the CDR3 is TGCGCCAGCAGCCAAGACCCCCCGGGACTCCCCTACAATGAGCAGTTCTTC. Translated: CASSQDPPGLPYNEQFF. This chain links TRBV4-1 with TRBJ2-1; weak D call: TRBD2 (6 bases). V lost 0 bases and J 2 bases, leaving 14 bases between the germline ends. Germline V gene sequence: CDR1 MGHRA, CDR2 YSYEKL. The CDR3 is made up of 17 amino acids.

This chain links TRBV21-1 with TRBJ1-6; the table's D call of TRBD1 was not tested on the DNA. TRBV21-1 represents a pseudogene. The CDR3 is made up of 15 amino acids. This CDR3 reads CASSTPGQSNSPLHF. In DNA, the CDR3 is TGTGCCAGCAGCACTCCGGGACAGAGTAATTCACCCCTCCACTTT.

This chain uses TRBV15 with TRBJ2-7, with 13 nucleotides matching TRBD2. Germline V gene sequence: CDR1 LNHNV, CDR2 YYDKDF (reference sequence). This CDR3 comprises 16 residues. V gave up 3 bases and J gave up 7 bases; unmatched junction bases: 9. In DNA, the CDR3 is TGTGCCACCAGCAGCGGGGAGGGACTAGCGGGGAATGAGCAGTACTTC. This sequence encodes CATSSGEGLAGNEQYF.

Here the CDR3 reads CASSLDGLREETQYF. In DNA, the CDR3 is TGCGCCAGCAGCTTGGATGGGCTCAGGGAAGAGACCCAGTACTTC. This rearrangement joins TRBV5-1 to TRBJ2-5, with D perhaps matching TRBD1 (5 bases). Germline values: CDR1 SGHRS, CDR2 YFSETQ. This CDR3 region has 15 residues. V shed 0 bases and J shed 3 bases, with 12 bases lying between them.